Listed here is a single T cell receptor (beta chain). V lost 6 bases to trimming and J lost 4 bases, with 13 bases between them. Germline CDR1 SQVTM, CDR2 ANQGSEA. The length of the CDR3 is 12 residues. The record originates from a study of technical replicates of blood from several donors. Assay used: immunoSEQ multiplex PCR; TCRdb lists only in-frame clones, some missing. The sample contains some 90,000 clones, approximately 95% of which appear only once. This TCR was recovered from a human donor in good health. The chain is built from TRBV29-1 and TRBJ2-7; D perhaps matches TRBD1 (6 bases). Sequencing input: T cells isolated from PBMCs. Written as DNA, the CDR3 is TGCAGCGTCGAACAGGGTGCATACGAGCAGTACTTC. Translating it yields CSVEQGAYEQYF.